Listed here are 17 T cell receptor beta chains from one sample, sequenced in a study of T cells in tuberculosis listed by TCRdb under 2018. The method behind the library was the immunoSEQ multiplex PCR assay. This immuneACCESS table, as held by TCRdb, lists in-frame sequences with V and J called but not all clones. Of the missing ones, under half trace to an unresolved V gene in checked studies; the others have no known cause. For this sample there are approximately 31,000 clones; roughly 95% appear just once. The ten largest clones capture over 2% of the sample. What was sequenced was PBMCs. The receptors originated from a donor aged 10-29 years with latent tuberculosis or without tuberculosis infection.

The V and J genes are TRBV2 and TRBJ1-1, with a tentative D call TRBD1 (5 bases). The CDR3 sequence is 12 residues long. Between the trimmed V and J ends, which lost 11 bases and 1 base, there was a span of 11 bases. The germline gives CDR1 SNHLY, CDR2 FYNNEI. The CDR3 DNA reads TGTGCCCGACGACAGCAGAACACTGAAGCTTTCTTT. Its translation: CARRQQNTEAFF.

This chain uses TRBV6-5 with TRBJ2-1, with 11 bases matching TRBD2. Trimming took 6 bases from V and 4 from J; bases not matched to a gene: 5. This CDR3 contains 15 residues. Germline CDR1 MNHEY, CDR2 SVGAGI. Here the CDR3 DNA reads TGTGCCAGCAGACTTAGCGGGGGGGCATACAATGAGCAGTTCTTC. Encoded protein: CASRLSGGAYNEQFF.

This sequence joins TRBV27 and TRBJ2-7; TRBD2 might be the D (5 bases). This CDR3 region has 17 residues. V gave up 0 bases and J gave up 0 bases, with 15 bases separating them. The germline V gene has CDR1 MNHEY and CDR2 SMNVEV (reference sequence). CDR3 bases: TGTGCCAGCAGTTTATCGTCCTTTCCGGGGATCTCCTACGAGCAGTACTTC. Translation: CASSLSSFPGISYEQYF.

The CDR3 nucleotides are TGTGCCAGCAGCTTCGGAACCCTAGGAACCATTCAGTACTTC. Its protein product is CASSFGTLGTIQYF. The chain joins TRBV5-6 to TRBJ2-4; D is ambiguous. The CDR3 has 14 amino acids. V lost 2 bases and J lost 9, with 15 bases in between. Per germline, CDR1 SGHDT and CDR2 YYEEEE.

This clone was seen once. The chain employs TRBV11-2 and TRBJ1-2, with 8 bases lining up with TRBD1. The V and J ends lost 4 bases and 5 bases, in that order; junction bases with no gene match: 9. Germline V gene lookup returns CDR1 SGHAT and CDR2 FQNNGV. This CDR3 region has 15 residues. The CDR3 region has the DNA TGTGCCAGCAGCTCCATGACAGGGGCCGGGTATGGCTACACCTTC. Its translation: CASSSMTGAGYGYTF.

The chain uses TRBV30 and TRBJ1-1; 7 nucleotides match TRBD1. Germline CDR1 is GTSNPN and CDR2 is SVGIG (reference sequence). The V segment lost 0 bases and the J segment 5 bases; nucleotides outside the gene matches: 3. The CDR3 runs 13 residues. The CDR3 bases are TGTGCCTGGAGTGTGCAGGGGGAGACTGAAGCTTTCTTT. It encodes CAWSVQGETEAFF.

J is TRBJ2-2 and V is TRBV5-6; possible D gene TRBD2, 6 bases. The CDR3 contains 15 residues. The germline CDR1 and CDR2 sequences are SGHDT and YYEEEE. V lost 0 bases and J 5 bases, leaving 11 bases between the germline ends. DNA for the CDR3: TGTGCCAGCAGCTTGGAGAATGGGGGGACCGGGGAGCTGTTTTTT. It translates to CASSLENGGTGELFF.

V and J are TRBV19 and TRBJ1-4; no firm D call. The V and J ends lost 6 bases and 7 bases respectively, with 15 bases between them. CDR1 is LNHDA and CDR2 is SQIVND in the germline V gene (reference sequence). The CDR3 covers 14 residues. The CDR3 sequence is CASRYERGFEKLFF. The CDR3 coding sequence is TGTGCCAGTAGATATGAAAGAGGGTTTGAAAAACTGTTTTTT.

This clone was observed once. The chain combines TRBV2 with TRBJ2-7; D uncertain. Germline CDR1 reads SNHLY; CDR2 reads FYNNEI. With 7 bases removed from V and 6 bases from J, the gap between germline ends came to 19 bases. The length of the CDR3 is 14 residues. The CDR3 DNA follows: TGTGCCAGCACCGAATCGTGGTCTACGGGCGAGCAGTACTTC. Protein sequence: CASTESWSTGEQYF.

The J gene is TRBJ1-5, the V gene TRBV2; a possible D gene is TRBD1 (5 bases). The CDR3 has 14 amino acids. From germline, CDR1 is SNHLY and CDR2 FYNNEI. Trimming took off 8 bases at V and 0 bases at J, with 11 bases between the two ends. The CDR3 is CASQGSNSNQPQHF. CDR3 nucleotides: TGTGCCAGCCAGGGTAGTAATAGCAATCAGCCCCAGCATTTT.

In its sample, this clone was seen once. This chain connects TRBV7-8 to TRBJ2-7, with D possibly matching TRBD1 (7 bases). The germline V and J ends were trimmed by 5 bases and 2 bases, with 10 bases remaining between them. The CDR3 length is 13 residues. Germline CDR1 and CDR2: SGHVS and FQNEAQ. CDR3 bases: TGTGCCAGCAGCCTCAGGGGGGCCTACGAGCAGTACTTC. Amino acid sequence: CASSLRGAYEQYF.

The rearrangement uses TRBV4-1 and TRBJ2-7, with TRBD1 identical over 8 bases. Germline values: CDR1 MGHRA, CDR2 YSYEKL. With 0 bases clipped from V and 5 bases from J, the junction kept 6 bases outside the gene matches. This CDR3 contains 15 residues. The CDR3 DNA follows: TGCGCCAGCAGCCAAGAGTCAGGGGGCTGGGACGAGCAGTACTTC. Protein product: CASSQESGGWDEQYF.

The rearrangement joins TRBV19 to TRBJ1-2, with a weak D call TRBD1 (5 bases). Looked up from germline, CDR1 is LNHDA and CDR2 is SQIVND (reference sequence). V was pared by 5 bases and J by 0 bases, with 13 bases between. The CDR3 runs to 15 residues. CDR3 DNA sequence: TGTGCCAGTAGTCAGGACGGGACTCCTAACTATGGCTACACCTTC. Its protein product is CASSQDGTPNYGYTF.

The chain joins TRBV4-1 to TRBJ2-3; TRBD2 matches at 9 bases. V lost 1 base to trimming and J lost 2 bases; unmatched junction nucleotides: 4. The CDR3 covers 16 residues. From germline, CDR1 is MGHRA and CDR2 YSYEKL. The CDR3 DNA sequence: TGCGCCAGCAGCCAAGCCCAGCGGGGGGTCACAGATACGCAGTATTTT. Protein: CASSQAQRGVTDTQYF.

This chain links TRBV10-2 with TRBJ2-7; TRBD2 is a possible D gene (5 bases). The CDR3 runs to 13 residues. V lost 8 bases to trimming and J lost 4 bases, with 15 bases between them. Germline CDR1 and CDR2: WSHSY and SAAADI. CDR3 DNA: TGCGCCAGCTCTGGTGCGGGTTTTTACGAGCAGTACTTC. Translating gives CASSGAGFYEQYF.

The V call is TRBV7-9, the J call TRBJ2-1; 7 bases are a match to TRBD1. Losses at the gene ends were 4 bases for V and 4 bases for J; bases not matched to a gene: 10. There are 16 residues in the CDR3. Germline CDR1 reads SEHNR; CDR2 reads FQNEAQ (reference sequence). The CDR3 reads CASSSPKGAGYNEQFF. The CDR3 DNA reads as TGTGCCAGCAGCTCCCCCAAGGGGGCCGGATACAATGAGCAGTTCTTC.

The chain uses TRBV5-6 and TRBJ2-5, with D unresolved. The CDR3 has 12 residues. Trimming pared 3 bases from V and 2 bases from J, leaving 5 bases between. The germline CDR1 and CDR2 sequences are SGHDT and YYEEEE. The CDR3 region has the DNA TGTGCCAGCAGCTCGACACAAGAGACCCAGTACTTC. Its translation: CASSSTQETQYF.